Each of the 30 T cell receptor beta chains below was sequenced from the same sample in a study of CD8 T cells in ankylosing spondylitis. Points from the study as a whole: What appeared characteristic of ankylosing spondylitis blood was a TCR beta motif of 7 or 8 highly homologous variants.

These receptors' targets are unknown. TCRdb recomputed calls from the 5' RACE reads with MiXCR, one row per CDR3 protein. Of about 220,000 distinct CDR3 sequences listed, roughly 6.6% were seen once; the top ten hold approximately 15%. Sequenced: blood, either unsorted or a sorted T cell fraction (not recorded which). These TCRs come from a male donor with ankylosing spondylitis.

The chain couples TRBV7-8 to TRBJ2-6, with D perhaps matching TRBD1 or TRBD2 (6 bases each). The CDR3 is made up of 18 amino acids. Germline loops: CDR1 SGHVS, CDR2 FQNEAQ. Trimming took off 1 base at V and 2 bases at J, with 15 bases between the two ends. In DNA form, the CDR3 reads TGTGCCAGCAGCTTAGGGCAGGGGAGGAGGGCTGGGGCCAACGTCCTGACTTTC. Translated, it gives CASSLGQGRRAGANVLTF.

Points on this clonotype: This clone may be a read error of a much larger clone one base away. The chain carries TRBV3-1 and TRBJ2-5; 7 bases line up with TRBD2. The CDR3 extends over 15 amino acids. Per germline, CDR1 LGHDT and CDR2 YNNKEL (reference sequence). Germline trimming cut 2 bases from V and 1 base from J; bases unmatched to any gene: 4. Written as DNA, the CDR3 is TGTGCCAGCAGCCAAACCGGGACTATCCAAGAGACCCAGTACTTC. This codes for CASSQTGTIQETQYF.

The chain uses TRBV13 and TRBJ2-1, with D possibly being TRBD1 or TRBD2 (6 bases each). Per the germline V gene, CDR1 is PRHDT and CDR2 is FYEKMQ (reference sequence). The CDR3 sequence is 13 residues long. Trimming cost V 5 bases and J 9 bases, with 14 bases left between them. CDR3 DNA sequence: TGTGCCAGCAGCAAAGTACAGGGAGGTGAGCAGTTCTTC. Protein product: CASSKVQGGEQFF.

This clonotype showed up many times. Here the CDR3 DNA reads TGTGCCAGCAGCCGGGTGTACAATGAGCAGTTCTTC. Protein product: CASSRVYNEQFF. The chain recombines TRBV3-1 with TRBJ2-1; no clear D gene. The CDR3 has 12 residues. Trimming removed 4 bases at V and 4 bases at J, with 5 bases between. CDR1 is LGHDT and CDR2 is YNNKEL in the germline V gene (reference sequence).

This clonotype was seen more than once but under ten times. The chain is built from TRBV7-6 and TRBJ2-2, with D possibly being TRBD1 or TRBD2 (6 bases each). V lost 1 base and J lost 4, with 13 bases in between. The CDR3 length is 16 residues. Germline-derived CDR1 and CDR2 are SGHVS and FNYEAQ. The CDR3 nucleotides read TGTGCCAGCAGCTTAGTAGGGGGGCTCGGCACCGGGGAGCTGTTTTTT. Its translation: CASSLVGGLGTGELFF.

This clonotype was counted many times. The J gene is TRBJ2-7, the V gene TRBV12-3 or TRBV12-4; possible D gene TRBD2, 5 bases. Deletions cut 1 base from V and 5 bases from J, with 9 bases between. The CDR3 length is 13 residues. CDR3 sequence reads: CASSLGVSDEQYF. CDR3 coding DNA: TGTGCCAGCAGTTTAGGGGTTAGCGACGAGCAGTACTTC.

This clonotype was counted many times. V is TRBV4-3 and J is TRBJ1-2, with D unclear. CDR3 length: 14 residues. Per the germline V gene, CDR1 is LGHNA and CDR2 is YSLEER. V shed 5 bases and J shed 7 bases, with 17 bases lying between them. The CDR3 region has the DNA TGCGCCAGCAGCTGGGGAATAACGACGGGTGGCTACACCTTC. Its protein is CASSWGITTGGYTF.

This clonotype has at least ten counts. The CDR3 sequence: CASRITGGETQYF. CDR3 DNA sequence: TGTGCCAGCAGAATCACAGGGGGGGAGACCCAGTACTTC. The chain combines TRBV7-9 with TRBJ2-5; 8 bases map to TRBD1. Germline values: CDR1 SEHNR, CDR2 FQNEAQ (reference sequence). Trimming at V came to 6 bases and at J to 5 bases, leaving 5 bases not matched to a gene. This CDR3 spans 13 amino acids.

This clonotype came up many times. The chain combines TRBV7-6 with TRBJ2-1; tentative D call: TRBD2 (5 bases). Trimming left V 5 bases short and J 0 bases short, with 23 bases between. The CDR3 contains 19 residues. Germline V gene lookup returns CDR1 SGHVS and CDR2 FNYEAQ. The CDR3: CASSEVGVSSLSSYNEQFF. CDR3 DNA sequence: TGTGCCAGCAGCGAGGTGGGAGTTTCTTCACTGAGCTCCTACAATGAGCAGTTCTTC. Using reference TRBV7-6 and TRBJ2-1 for the parts outside the CDR3, the full variable domain is GAGVSQSPRYKVTKRGQDVALRCDPISGHVSLYWYRQALGQGPEFLTYFNYEAQQDKSGLPNDRFSAERPEGSISTLTIQRTEQRDSAMYRCASSEVGVSSLSSYNEQFFGPGTRLTVL.

The chain has TRBV5-1 and TRBJ1-4, with D uncertain. Trimming pared 5 bases from V and 5 bases from J, leaving 13 bases between. The CDR3 covers 14 residues. Germline V gene data show CDR1 as SGHRS and CDR2 as YFSETQ. The CDR3 DNA reads as TGCGCCAGCAGAGCGGCAGGAGGCAATGAAAAACTGTTTTTT. Translating it yields CASRAAGGNEKLFF. Combining the CDR3 with reference TRBV5-1 and TRBJ1-4 gives the whole variable domain KAGVTQTPRYLIKTRGQQVTLSCSPISGHRSVSWYQQTPGQGLQFLFEYFSETQRNKGNFPGRFSGRQFSNSRSEMNVSTLELGDSALYLCASRAAGGNEKLFFGSGTQLSVL.

This clonotype was counted many times. The V call is TRBV28, the J call TRBJ2-7; perhaps TRBD1 as D (5 bases). The CDR3 is made up of 15 amino acids. The V and J ends lost 6 bases and 0 bases respectively, with 15 bases between them. CDR1 MDHEN and CDR2 SYDVKM come from the germline V gene. CDR3: CASSPGHFDSYEQYF. Written as DNA, the CDR3 is TGTGCCAGCAGCCCCGGACACTTCGACTCCTACGAGCAGTACTTC.

This clonotype was recorded many times. The chain links TRBV4-1 to TRBJ1-1; D unclear. The germline V and J ends were trimmed by 3 bases and 5 bases, with 13 bases remaining between them. Germline assignment: CDR1 MGHRA and CDR2 YSYEKL. This CDR3 has 14 residues. The CDR3 region is CASSQTNWGTEAFF. Written as DNA, the CDR3 is TGCGCCAGCAGCCAGACAAACTGGGGTACTGAAGCTTTCTTT.

This clonotype was seen repeatedly, ten times or more. This chain links TRBV9 with TRBJ2-1; possibly TRBD1 or TRBD2 for D (5 bases each). This CDR3 has 14 residues. Between the trimmed V and J ends, which lost 0 bases and 8 bases, there was a span of 12 bases. Germline V gene data show CDR1 as SGDLS and CDR2 as YYNGEE. CDR3 sequence reads: CASSVGAGRDEQFF. The CDR3 DNA follows: TGTGCCAGCAGCGTAGGGGCAGGGCGGGATGAGCAGTTCTTC.

The chain uses TRBV28 and TRBJ2-7; possible D gene TRBD1, 5 bases. V was trimmed by 6 bases and J by 0 bases, leaving 12 bases between them. From germline, CDR1 is MDHEN and CDR2 SYDVKM. This CDR3 has 14 residues. The CDR3 nucleotides are TGTGCCAGCAGCGGACATCAGAGCTCCTACGAGCAGTACTTC. This sequence encodes CASSGHQSSYEQYF. Filled out from reference TRBV28 and TRBJ2-7, the complete variable domain reads DVKVTQSSRYLVKRTGEKVFLECVQDMDHENMFWYRQDPGLGLRLIYFSYDVKMKEKGDIPEGYSVSREKKERFSLILESASTNQTSMYLCASSGHQSSYEQYFGPGTRLTVT.

At least ten counts were recorded for this clonotype. The V gene is TRBV4-3, the J gene TRBJ2-1; D is possibly TRBD1 (8 bases). Germline values: CDR1 LGHNA, CDR2 YSLEER. The V end lost 2 bases, the J end lost 6 bases, and 17 bases lay between the germline ends. There are 16 residues in the CDR3. CDR3: CASSQTRTGRGNEQFF. For the CDR3, the DNA is TGCGCCAGCAGCCAAACTAGGACAGGGAGGGGCAATGAGCAGTTCTTC.

This clonotype was counted many times. This rearrangement joins TRBV7-9 to TRBJ2-1; no clear D gene. There are 12 residues in the CDR3. Deletions cut 7 bases from V and 8 bases from J, with 12 bases between. Germline V lookup: CDR1 SEHNR, CDR2 FQNEAQ (reference sequence). The CDR3 protein is CASTLAGDEQFF. CDR3 sequence (DNA): TGTGCCAGCACCCTCGCCGGAGATGAGCAGTTCTTC.

The table lists this clonotype with a few counts. The CDR3, as DNA: TGTGCCAGCAGCTTAAACGGTATTCCCCGATCACCCCTCCACTTT. Amino acids: CASSLNGIPRSPLHF. V and J are TRBV5-6 and TRBJ1-6, with D hard to call. This CDR3 is built from 15 residues. The V gene lost 2 bases and the J gene lost 10 bases, with 16 bases spanning the gap. CDR1 and CDR2 from the germline V gene are SGHDT and YYEEEE.

This clonotype has at least ten counts. The chain joins TRBV27 to TRBJ2-1; 7 bases match TRBD2. This CDR3 contains 15 residues. V shed 6 bases and J 5 bases; nucleotides not matched to a gene: 10. Germline loops: CDR1 MNHEY, CDR2 SMNVEV (reference sequence). The CDR3 DNA reads TGTGCCAGCAGCCGAGGCACTAGCGCTCACAATGAGCAGTTCTTC. Translating gives CASSRGTSAHNEQFF.

There are a few counts of this clonotype. The chain combines TRBV20-1 with TRBJ2-7, with D tentatively TRBD2 (6 bases). The CDR3 has 14 amino acids. Trimming cost V 5 bases and J 2 bases, with 16 bases left between them. CDR1 is DFQATT and CDR2 is SNEGSKA in the germline V gene (reference sequence). This chain's CDR3 is CSAWERALPYEQYF. In DNA, the CDR3 is TGCAGTGCTTGGGAGCGGGCGCTACCCTACGAGCAGTACTTC.

The table lists this clonotype with many counts. The chain combines TRBV27 with TRBJ1-2; D might be TRBD1 (5 bases). The CDR3 has 14 amino acids. The germline V and J ends were trimmed by 7 bases and 4 bases, with 16 bases remaining between them. Germline values: CDR1 MNHEY, CDR2 SMNVEV (reference sequence). The CDR3 here is CASTNLRVGYGYTF. The CDR3 coding sequence is TGTGCCAGCACCAATCTCAGGGTGGGCTATGGCTACACCTTC.

This clonotype has more than one count but fewer than ten. The chain uses TRBV20-1 and TRBJ2-2; no clear D gene. This CDR3 has 13 residues. In germline, CDR1 is DFQATT, CDR2 SNEGSKA (reference sequence). Trimming removed 7 bases from V and 0 bases from J, with 9 bases in between. For the CDR3, the DNA is TGCAGTGGCCTCGAAGCGAACACCGGGGAGCTGTTTTTT. As protein: CSGLEANTGELFF.

The genes are TRBV29-1 and TRBJ1-2; 9 positions agree with TRBD1. The V and J ends lost 6 bases and 7 bases, in that order; junction bases with no gene match: 15. Per germline, CDR1 SQVTM and CDR2 ANQGSEA. The CDR3 is made up of 15 amino acids. CDR3 sequence (DNA): TGCAGCGTCGAAACGGGGACAGGGTTCCTAGGTGGCTACACCTTC. It codes for CSVETGTGFLGGYTF.

This clonotype was detected a few times. The chain links TRBV7-8 to TRBJ2-6; the match to TRBD1 covers 8 bases. The CDR3 spans 17 residues. The V gene's germline CDR1 is SGHVS and CDR2 FQNEAQ. Trimming took 1 base from V and 3 from J; bases not matched to a gene: 5. The CDR3 DNA is TGTGCCAGCAGCTTAGGGTCAGGGGGCCTTGGGGCCAACGTCCTGACTTTC. Translating it yields CASSLGSGGLGANVLTF.

This clonotype was counted ten times or more. The V call is TRBV25-1, the J call TRBJ1-2; no clear D gene. V dropped 4 bases and J dropped 2 bases, with 5 bases sitting between them. The CDR3 contains 12 residues. Germline V gives CDR1 MGHDK, CDR2 SYGVNS. The CDR3 DNA sequence: TGTGCCAGCAGTGCCCAAAACTATGGCTACACCTTC. Amino acid sequence: CASSAQNYGYTF.

Ten or more counts support this clonotype. The chain is built from TRBV7-9 and TRBJ2-3; tentatively, D is TRBD1 or TRBD2 (5 bases each). The CDR3 has 13 residues. Germline V gene lookup returns CDR1 SEHNR and CDR2 FQNEAQ (reference sequence). V shed 4 bases and J shed 8 bases, with 13 bases lying between them. In nucleotides, the CDR3 is TGTGCCAGCAGCTCCGGGGCCCAGGCTACGCAGTATTTT. Its protein is CASSSGAQATQYF.

This clonotype was seen a few times. The chain is built from TRBV4-3 and TRBJ2-7, with D maybe TRBD2 (6 bases). V was cut by 4 bases and J by 4 bases, with 17 bases left in between. The CDR3 runs 15 residues. Germline-derived CDR1 and CDR2 are LGHNA and YSLEER. CDR3: CASSPTQGAGYEQYF. CDR3 DNA sequence: TGCGCCAGCAGCCCCACTCAAGGGGCGGGATACGAGCAGTACTTC.

The sample holds many counts of this clonotype. The gene calls are TRBV10-3 and TRBJ2-7; D perhaps matches TRBD1 (6 bases). CDR3 length equals 13 residues. Looked up from germline, CDR1 is ENHRY and CDR2 is SYGVKD. The V and J ends lost 2 bases and 3 bases respectively, with 8 bases between them. The CDR3: CAISEDRNYEQYF. The CDR3 nucleotides are TGTGCCATCAGTGAGGACAGGAACTACGAGCAGTACTTC.

This clonotype was seen ten or more times. This chain uses TRBV27 with TRBJ2-2; D is ambiguous. V was trimmed by 7 bases and J by 5 bases, leaving 5 bases between them. There are 11 residues in the CDR3. Per germline, CDR1 MNHEY and CDR2 SMNVEV (reference sequence). CDR3 coding DNA: TGTGCCAGCACCGGGACCGGGGAGCTGTTTTTT. This gives the protein CASTGTGELFF.

This clonotype was picked up many times. The chain links TRBV5-1 to TRBJ1-1; 7 bases map to TRBD1. Germline V CDR1 and CDR2: SGHRS, YFSETQ. CDR3 length: 15 residues. Trimming took 4 bases from V and 5 from J; bases not matched to a gene: 11. DNA of the CDR3: TGCGCCAGCAGCGTAGAGACAGGGAGGCGTACTGAAGCTTTCTTT. Protein: CASSVETGRRTEAFF.

The V and J genes are TRBV29-1 and TRBJ1-1; D is possibly TRBD1 (6 bases). Trimming took off 6 bases at V and 0 bases at J, with 14 bases between the two ends. This CDR3 is built from 14 residues. Germline CDR1 reads SQVTM; CDR2 reads ANQGSEA. The CDR3, as DNA: TGCAGCGTGGATAGGACAGAGATGAACACTGAAGCTTTCTTT. Encoded protein: CSVDRTEMNTEAFF.